One and the same sample provided the 22 T cell receptor beta chains below, sequenced in a study of blood T cell repertoires in COVID-19. Sequencing used immunoSEQ multiplex PCR; TCRdb keeps in-frame clones, though not all of them. The sample carries 200,000 or so clones, roughly 87% recorded once. Sequences were obtained from peripheral blood. All receptors come from a man aged 35-49 years with active or convalescent COVID-19.

The rearrangement links TRBV18 to TRBJ1-5, with D unclear. The length of the CDR3 is 15 residues. V gave up 5 bases and J gave up 0 bases, with 11 bases separating them. The germline V gene encodes CDR1 KGHSH and CDR2 LQKENI. In DNA, the CDR3 is TGTGCCAGCTCATTTAGTACAGTTAGCAATCAGCCCCAGCATTTT. The encoded protein is CASSFSTVSNQPQHF.

The count of this clone is one. The chain uses TRBV24-1 and TRBJ2-1, with 8 bases lining up with TRBD1. Germline V gene sequence: CDR1 KGHDR, CDR2 SFDVKD. The CDR3 length is 16 residues. The V segment lost 3 bases and the J segment 4 bases; nucleotides outside the gene matches: 7. CDR3 amino acids: CATSDSGTGQYNEQFF. For the CDR3, the DNA is TGTGCCACCAGTGATAGTGGGACAGGACAATACAATGAGCAGTTCTTC.

V usage is TRBV5-8 and J usage is TRBJ2-7; possible D gene TRBD2, 5 bases. Trimming took 9 bases from V and 6 from J, leaving 10 bases between them. CDR3 length: 10 amino acids. CDR1 is SGHTS and CDR2 is YDEGEE in the germline V gene. CDR3 bases: TGTGCCACCGGGATAGCCGAGCAGTACTTC. As protein: CATGIAEQYF.

The sample holds one count of this clone. CDR3 nucleotide sequence: TGTGCCTTCAGGAGGGGCATGAACACTGAAGCTTTCTTT. As protein: CAFRRGMNTEAFF. The rearrangement uses TRBV30 and TRBJ1-1, with D possibly TRBD1 on 5 matching bases. With 7 bases removed from V and 0 bases from J, the gap between germline ends came to 12 bases. Germline-derived CDR1 and CDR2 are GTSNPN and SVGIG (reference sequence). The CDR3 has 13 residues. The whole variable domain, remainder taken from reference TRBV30 and TRBJ1-1, is SQTIHQWPATLVQPVGSPLSLECTVEGTSNPNLYWYRQAAGRGLQLLFYSVGIGQISSEVPQNLSASRPQDRQFILSSKKLLLSDSGFYLCAFRRGMNTEAFFGQGTRLTVV.

V and J are TRBV27 and TRBJ2-1; D is undetermined. The CDR3 consists of 14 residues. The V end lost 4 bases, the J end lost 4 bases, and 11 bases lay between the germline ends. Germline V gene sequence: CDR1 MNHEY, CDR2 SMNVEV (reference sequence). As DNA, the CDR3 is TGTGCCAGCAGTTCCCACTCCGTTTACAATGAGCAGTTCTTC. Encoded protein: CASSSHSVYNEQFF.

This clone occurred once. The chain recombines TRBV5-1 with TRBJ1-2, with D unresolved. This CDR3 is 12 amino acids long. Germline V CDR1 and CDR2: SGHRS, YFSETQ. Trimming shortened V by 0 bases and J by 8 bases, and 8 bases separated the two germline ends. The CDR3 sequence: CASSLGRGGYTF. For the CDR3, the DNA is TGCGCCAGCAGCTTGGGACGGGGAGGCTACACCTTC.

For the CDR3, the DNA is TGTGCCAGCAGCCCCTCGGGGTCGAACACCGGGGAGCTGTTTTTT. The encoded protein is CASSPSGSNTGELFF. This chain uses TRBV3-1 (or the pseudogene TRBV3-2) with TRBJ2-2; maybe TRBD2 (5 bases). Trimming removed 4 bases at V and 0 bases at J, with 9 bases between. This CDR3 contains 15 residues. CDR1 and CDR2 from the germline V gene are LGHDT and YNNKEL (reference sequence).

This chain connects TRBV7-6 to TRBJ1-2; 7 bases align to TRBD1. This CDR3 is 13 amino acids long. The trim removed 5 bases at V and 8 bases at J, leaving 8 bases unmatched. Germline V CDR1 and CDR2: SGHVS, FNYEAQ. CDR3 nucleotide sequence: TGTGCCAGCAGCCAAAAAACAGGGGAGGGCTACACCTTC. Translation gives CASSQKTGEGYTF. Full variable domain (remainder filled in from reference TRBV7-6 and TRBJ1-2): GAGVSQSPRYKVTKRGQDVALRCDPISGHVSLYWYRQALGQGPEFLTYFNYEAQQDKSGLPNDRFSAERPEGSISTLTIQRTEQRDSAMYRCASSQKTGEGYTFGSGTRLTVV.

The V and J genes are TRBV27 and TRBJ2-7, with D maybe TRBD1 (6 bases). Germline-derived CDR1 and CDR2 are MNHEY and SMNVEV (reference sequence). Trimming stripped 5 bases from V and 6 bases from J, with 14 bases between. The CDR3 runs to 13 residues. CDR3 DNA sequence: TGTGCCAGCAGTCTTCAGGGGAGTCGCGAGCAGTACTTC. It codes for CASSLQGSREQYF.

The rearrangement uses TRBV19 and TRBJ2-5, with D hard to call. Germline V CDR1 and CDR2: LNHDA, SQIVND (reference sequence). CDR3 length: 13 amino acids. Trimming removed 5 bases from V and 2 bases from J, with 9 bases in between. The chain's CDR3 is CASSFGLQETQYF. The CDR3, as DNA: TGTGCCAGTAGTTTTGGGCTGCAAGAGACCCAGTACTTC.

This clone was seen a handful of times. At one of its ends the junction is not consistent with the germline gene, which may arise from a read error. The chain has TRBV2 and TRBJ1-3; 9 bases match TRBD1. The germline V gene encodes CDR1 SNHLY and CDR2 FYNNEI. The CDR3 covers 16 residues. The CDR3 DNA sequence: TGTGCCAGCAGCGATCCCGGGACAGGGAGGGCAAACGCCATATATTTT. Protein sequence: CASSDPGTGRANAIYF.

This chain connects TRBV19 to TRBJ2-3, with no clear D. CDR3 length: 13 amino acids. V shed 2 bases and J shed 9 bases, with 12 bases lying between them. The germline CDR1 and CDR2 sequences are LNHDA and SQIVND (reference sequence). CDR3: CASSIISSGTQYF. The CDR3, as DNA: TGTGCCAGTAGTATAATTTCGTCAGGCACGCAGTATTTT.

This clone was counted only a few times. The CDR3 sequence is CASSPRQAGAGELFF. DNA of the CDR3: TGTGCCAGCAGCCCCAGGCAGGCCGGGGCCGGGGAGCTGTTTTTT. The chain uses TRBV7-3 and TRBJ2-2; D might be TRBD2 (5 bases). Germline V gene sequence: CDR1 SGHTA, CDR2 FQGTGA. The CDR3 has 15 residues. V lost 5 bases to trimming and J lost 6 bases, with 16 bases between them.

In DNA, the CDR3 is TGTGCCAGTAGTACTCTAGGTCAACGAAACACCATATATTTT. Translated: CASSTLGQRNTIYF. The chain employs TRBV19 and TRBJ1-3; D gene unclear. This CDR3 contains 14 residues. Trimming removed 4 bases at V and 5 bases at J, with 12 bases between. Germline CDR1 reads LNHDA; CDR2 reads SQIVND (reference sequence).

This clone showed up many times. The chain carries TRBV7-6 and TRBJ2-7; 12 nucleotides match TRBD2. This CDR3 is built from 16 residues. Germline V gene data show CDR1 as SGHVS and CDR2 as FNYEAQ. The V gene end was trimmed by 5 bases and the J gene end by 1 base; junction bases not matched to a gene: 6. The CDR3 nucleotides are TGTGCCAGCAGCGCCCGACTAGCGGGAGAGTCCTACGAGCAGTACTTC. This sequence encodes CASSARLAGESYEQYF.

This chain connects TRBV30 to TRBJ2-4; tentatively, D is TRBD2 (6 bases). Trimming pared 6 bases from V and 9 bases from J, leaving 18 bases between. Germline CDR1 is GTSNPN and CDR2 is SVGIG (reference sequence). This CDR3 comprises 13 residues. CDR3 DNA: TGTGCCTGCACCCGTCGGAGGGTACCCATTCAGTACTTC. Encoded protein: CACTRRRVPIQYF.

V and J are TRBV7-9 and TRBJ1-4; possibly TRBD1 for D (5 bases). There are 18 residues in the CDR3. CDR1 and CDR2 from the germline V gene are SEHNR and FQNEAQ (reference sequence). V lost 1 base to trimming and J lost 2 bases, with 17 bases between them. The CDR3 loop reads CASSLGQRGMATNEKLFF. CDR3 sequence (DNA): TGTGCCAGCAGCTTAGGTCAACGGGGGATGGCGACTAATGAAAAACTGTTTTTT.

This sequence joins TRBV5-5 and TRBJ1-1, with D possibly TRBD1 on 6 matching bases. The CDR3 loop spans 15 amino acids. Germline V CDR1 and CDR2: SGHKS, YYEKEE (reference sequence). Trimming shortened V by 0 bases and J by 1 base, and 10 bases separated the two germline ends. The CDR3 nucleotides read TGTGCCAGCAGCTTGGTGGTACAGGGGAACACTGAAGCTTTCTTT. This sequence encodes CASSLVVQGNTEAFF.

V is TRBV6-6 and J is TRBJ1-1, with D possibly being TRBD1 (6 bases). V was pared by 6 bases and J by 6 bases, with 20 bases between. The V gene's germline CDR1 is MNHNY and CDR2 SVGAGI (reference sequence). This CDR3 comprises 15 residues. CDR3 loop: CASRDLSAGVAEAFF. CDR3 bases: TGTGCCAGCAGGGACCTTTCCGCAGGGGTGGCTGAAGCTTTCTTT.

The chain links TRBV3-1 (or the pseudogene TRBV3-2) to TRBJ2-7, with a weak D call TRBD1 (5 bases). CDR3 length equals 14 residues. Per the germline V gene, CDR1 is LGHDT and CDR2 is YNNKEL (reference sequence). The V and J ends lost 0 bases and 4 bases respectively, with 10 bases between them. CDR3: CASSQDPTEYEQYF. CDR3 DNA: TGTGCCAGCAGCCAAGACCCGACAGAGTACGAGCAGTACTTC.

The chain carries TRBV30 and TRBJ2-1; the D gene is possibly TRBD2 (5 bases). CDR3 size: 16 residues. V lost 4 bases and J 7 bases, leaving 23 bases between the germline ends. Germline assignment: CDR1 GTSNPN and CDR2 SVGIG (reference sequence). CDR3: CAWTELGVTFGNEQFF. The CDR3 DNA sequence: TGTGCCTGGACCGAGCTCGGGGTAACGTTTGGAAATGAGCAGTTCTTC.

The chain recombines TRBV9 with TRBJ1-2; TRBD1 agrees at 8 bases. Trimming at V came to 0 bases and at J to 4 bases, leaving 8 bases not matched to a gene. The CDR3 runs 16 residues. CDR1 is SGDLS and CDR2 is YYNGEE in the germline V gene. The CDR3 loop is CASSVGPGGLGYGYTF. The CDR3 DNA follows: TGTGCCAGCAGCGTAGGGCCAGGGGGCTTGGGCTATGGCTACACCTTC. The whole variable domain, remainder taken from reference TRBV9 and TRBJ1-2, is DSGVTQTPKHLITATGQRVTLRCSPRSGDLSVYWYQQSLDQGLQFLIQYYNGEERAKGNILERFSAQQFPDLHSELNLSSLELGDSALYFCASSVGPGGLGYGYTFGSGTRLTVV.